This T cell receptor beta chain was sequenced in a study of CD8 T cells in Susac syndrome. TCR beta sequencing was performed on blood CD8+ and CD4+ T cells. The multiple sclerosis controls were treatment-naive patients with relapsing-remitting disease that was stable or active. Through negative isolation, CD4+ and CD8+ T cells were obtained, while TEMRA cells were enriched using FACS. Germline CDR1 reads SGHDT; CDR2 reads YYEEEE. Trimming removed 1 base from V and 5 bases from J, with 7 bases in between. This CDR3 has 13 amino acids. Random-hexamer reverse transcription was applied to roughly 0.5 to 1 ug RNA. A multiplex approach, immunoSEQ multiplex PCR, amplified TCR beta CDR3 across 54 Vbeta and 13 Jbeta. TCRdb independently ran MiXCR on the immunoSEQ multiplex PCR reads; one entry per CDR3 protein. The sample consists of some 110,000 distinct CDR3 sequences, more than 85% of them appearing once.

V gene TRBV5-6 combines with J gene TRBJ1-5; D gene uncertain. The specimen was CD8+ T cells from PBMCs. The source is a human donor with multiple sclerosis. DNA of the CDR3: TGTGCCAGCAGCTTGAGAGGGCATCAGCCCCAGCATTTT. Translation: CASSLRGHQPQHF. Full variable domain (rest looked up from reference TRBV5-6 and TRBJ1-5): DAGVTQSPTHLIKTRGQQVTLRCSPKSGHDTVSWYQQALGQGPQFIFQYYEEEERQRGNFPDRFSGHQFPNYSSELNVNALLLGDSALYLCASSLRGHQPQHFGDGTRLSIL.